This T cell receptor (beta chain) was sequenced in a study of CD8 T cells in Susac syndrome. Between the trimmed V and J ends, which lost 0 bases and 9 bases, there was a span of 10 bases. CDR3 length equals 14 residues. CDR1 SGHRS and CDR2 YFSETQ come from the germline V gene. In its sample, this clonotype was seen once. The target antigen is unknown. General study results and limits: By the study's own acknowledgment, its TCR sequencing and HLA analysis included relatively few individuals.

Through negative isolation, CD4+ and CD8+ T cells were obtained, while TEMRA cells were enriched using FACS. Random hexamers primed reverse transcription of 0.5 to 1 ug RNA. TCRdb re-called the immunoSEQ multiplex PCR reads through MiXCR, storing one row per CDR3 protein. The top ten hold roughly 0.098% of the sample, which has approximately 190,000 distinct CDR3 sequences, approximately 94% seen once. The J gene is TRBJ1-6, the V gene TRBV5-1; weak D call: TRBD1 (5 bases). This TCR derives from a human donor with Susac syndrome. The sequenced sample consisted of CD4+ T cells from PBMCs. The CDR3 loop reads CASSLDGTGSPLHF. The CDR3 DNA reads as TGCGCCAGCAGCTTGGACGGGACGGGTTCACCCCTCCACTTT.